One and the same sample provided the 26 T cell receptor beta chains below, sequenced in a study of CD8 T cells in cerebrospinal fluid in Alzheimer's disease. TCRdb re-called the 10x single-cell sequencing reads and shows each CDR3 protein once, DNA omitted. The sample's table shows 1,300 to 1,500 distinct CDR3 sequences. The sample comprised cerebrospinal fluid. The receptors derive from a human donor with mild cognitive impairment.

The chain's CDR3 is CASSLRDTNYGYTF. The chain uses TRBV7-2 and TRBJ1-2; as DNA is missing, the TRBD1 call by TCRdb cannot be tested. Germline-derived CDR1 and CDR2 are SGHTA and FQGNSA. This CDR3 region has 14 residues.

J is TRBJ1-1 and V is TRBV28; TCRdb selects TRBD1, and the lack of DNA leaves this call unchecked. The CDR3 is 14 residues long. CDR1 MDHEN and CDR2 SYDVKM come from the germline V gene. CDR3 sequence reads: CASSLTGKNTEAFF. Filled out from reference TRBV28 and TRBJ1-1, the complete variable domain reads DVKVTQSSRYLVKRTGEKVFLECVQDMDHENMFWYRQDPGLGLRLIYFSYDVKMKEKGDIPEGYSVSREKKERFSLILESASTNQTSMYLCASSLTGKNTEAFFGQGTRLTVV.

This clonotype is classed as medium-sized by frequency. The rearrangement uses TRBV2 and TRBJ2-6. Germline CDR1 and CDR2: SNHLY and FYNNEI. The CDR3 totals 14 residues. CDR3 sequence: CASRPSSGANVLTF.

The CDR3 is CASDGDRVWSGNQPQHF. The rearrangement joins TRBV19 to TRBJ1-5; checking the TCRdb D call of TRBD1 is not possible without DNA. Germline CDR1 LNHDA, CDR2 SQIVND (reference sequence). This CDR3 contains 17 residues.

The rearrangement joins TRBV10-3 to TRBJ1-6. The CDR3 covers 16 residues. CDR1 and CDR2 from the germline V gene are ENHRY and SYGVKD. CDR3 sequence: CAISGPRGQDPFPLHF.

J is TRBJ2-7 and V is TRBV19; TCRdb selects TRBD1, and the lack of DNA leaves this call unchecked. The CDR3 has 14 amino acids. Germline V gene data show CDR1 as LNHDA and CDR2 as SQIVND (reference sequence). CDR3 protein: CASSYTGISYEQYF.

This clonotype is medium-sized by frequency. CDR3 in amino acids: CATSDPLRPSGINGELFF. The chain couples TRBV24-1 to TRBJ2-2; there is no DNA to check the TCRdb D call of TRBD2. Germline V gene data show CDR1 as KGHDR and CDR2 as SFDVKD. The CDR3 spans 18 residues.

This clonotype is classed as medium-sized (0.01 to 0.1%) by frequency. This sequence joins TRBV10-2 and TRBJ2-2. Per the germline V gene, CDR1 is WSHSY and CDR2 is SAAADI. The CDR3 loop spans 12 amino acids. The CDR3 region is CASRVEVGELFF.

In terms of frequency, this clonotype is medium-sized. The V gene is TRBV9, the J gene TRBJ2-7. The germline gives CDR1 SGDLS, CDR2 YYNGEE. The CDR3 extends over 12 amino acids. CDR3 protein: CASSAQEREQYF.

According to its frequency, this clonotype is medium-sized (0.01 to 0.1%). V usage is TRBV7-3 and J usage is TRBJ2-3; TCRdb gives TRBD2 as the D gene, but with no DNA this cannot be confirmed. Germline assignment: CDR1 SGHTA and CDR2 FQGTGA. The CDR3 is 17 residues long. Here the CDR3 reads CASSARGLAGDLDTQYF. The whole variable domain, filled in from reference TRBV7-3 and TRBJ2-3, reads GAGVSQTPSNKVTEKGKYVELRCDPISGHTALYWYRQSLGQGPEFLIYFQGTGAADDSGLPNDRFFAVRPEGSVSTLKIQRTERGDSAVYLCASSARGLAGDLDTQYFGPGTRLTVL.

The rearrangement links TRBV24-1 to TRBJ1-4; TCRdb outputs TRBD1, but without DNA this stays unchecked. Germline V lookup: CDR1 KGHDR, CDR2 SFDVKD. CDR3 size: 17 residues. The chain's CDR3 is CATSELHRDRGEEKLFF.

Judged by frequency, this clonotype is medium-sized. This chain joins TRBV7-3 and TRBJ2-3; TCRdb outputs TRBD1, but without DNA this stays unchecked. There are 14 residues in the CDR3. Germline assignment: CDR1 SGHTA and CDR2 FQGTGA. The chain's CDR3 is CASSLGPGGDTQYF.

This clonotype is called medium-sized based on its frequency. V usage is TRBV7-6 and J usage is TRBJ2-1. Germline values: CDR1 SGHVS, CDR2 FNYEAQ. This CDR3 has 17 amino acids. The CDR3 region is CASSLARVSWRNNEQFF.

This clonotype is deemed medium-sized (0.01 to 0.1%) by its frequency. The chain links TRBV20-1 to TRBJ2-2. This CDR3 spans 12 amino acids. Germline V CDR1 and CDR2: DFQATT, SNEGSKA (reference sequence). CDR3 loop: CSARDNTGELFF.

CDR3 sequence: CASSPPIGTSEGPFSFGEQFF. V is TRBV18 and J is TRBJ2-1; TCRdb reports TRBD2, a call that lacks DNA to check it against. Germline V gene data show CDR1 as KGHSH and CDR2 as LQKENI. The CDR3 covers 21 residues.

By frequency, this clonotype is medium-sized. This chain uses TRBV2 with TRBJ1-2. The CDR3 has 13 amino acids. CDR1 is SNHLY and CDR2 is FYNNEI in the germline V gene. This chain's CDR3 is CASSVKGNYGYTF.

This rearrangement joins TRBV19 to TRBJ2-3; as DNA is missing, the TRBD2 call by TCRdb cannot be tested. CDR3 length: 18 amino acids. Germline CDR1 is LNHDA and CDR2 is SQIVND (reference sequence). CDR3 residues: CASSIEPGRGTSFDTQYF.

This clonotype registers medium-sized by frequency. This chain uses TRBV9 with TRBJ1-2. The CDR3 spans 12 residues. CDR1 and CDR2 from the germline V gene are SGDLS and YYNGEE. The CDR3 here is CASSRGVYGYTF.

Judged by frequency, this clonotype is medium-sized. The genes are TRBV12-3 or TRBV12-4 and TRBJ2-2; the TRBD1 assignment by TCRdb is unverifiable without DNA. The CDR3 extends over 13 amino acids. Here the CDR3 reads CASSRDWAGELFF.

Its frequency marks this clonotype as medium-sized. This rearrangement joins TRBV20-1 to TRBJ2-7; the D call of TRBD2 rests on TCRdb alone, since no DNA is present to check it. CDR3 length: 13 amino acids. Germline CDR1 and CDR2: DFQATT and SNEGSKA (reference sequence). The CDR3 loop reads CSAEEGPSYEQYF.

Its frequency marks this clonotype as medium-sized. The rearrangement joins TRBV7-3 to TRBJ2-3; TCRdb indicates TRBD2, and absent DNA this call remains unverified. There are 16 residues in the CDR3. Germline V gene lookup returns CDR1 SGHTA and CDR2 FQGTGA. The CDR3 reads CASSRTSGGPTDTQYF. Full variable domain (outside the CDR3, taken from reference TRBV7-3 and TRBJ2-3): GAGVSQTPSNKVTEKGKYVELRCDPISGHTALYWYRQSLGQGPEFLIYFQGTGAADDSGLPNDRFFAVRPEGSVSTLKIQRTERGDSAVYLCASSRTSGGPTDTQYFGPGTRLTVL.

The V and J genes are TRBV7-3 and TRBJ2-2. Germline V gene lookup returns CDR1 SGHTA and CDR2 FQGTGA. The CDR3 spans 12 residues. The CDR3: CASSLNTGELFF.

By frequency, this clonotype is medium-sized. The J gene is TRBJ1-5, the V gene TRBV3-1; the D call from TCRdb, TRBD1, cannot be confirmed without DNA. Looked up from germline, CDR1 is LGHDT and CDR2 is YNNKEL (reference sequence). CDR3 length equals 16 residues. CDR3 protein: CASSFHGPGSNQPQHF. The variable domain in full, with the rest retrieved from reference TRBV3-1 and TRBJ1-5, is DTAVSQTPKYLVTQMGNDKSIKCEQNLGHDTMYWYKQDSKKFLKIMFSYNNKELIINETVPNRFSPKSPDKAHLNLHINSLELGDSAVYFCASSFHGPGSNQPQHFGDGTRLSIL.

By frequency, this clonotype is medium-sized. The rearrangement joins TRBV7-3 to TRBJ2-6; TCRdb's assignment of TRBD1 cannot be checked, as there is no DNA. CDR1 and CDR2 (germline): SGHTA, FQGTGA. The CDR3 spans 17 residues. The CDR3 loop is CASSSPGRASGANVLTF.

The chain links TRBV2 to TRBJ2-3; the D call of TRBD2 rests on TCRdb alone, since no DNA is present to check it. The CDR3 contains 15 residues. Looked up from germline, CDR1 is SNHLY and CDR2 is FYNNEI. This CDR3 is CASSLGLARTDTQYF.

According to its frequency, this clonotype is medium-sized (0.01 to 0.1%). The CDR3 sequence: CASSSRLRRDGELFF. The V and J genes are TRBV7-9 and TRBJ2-2; the D gene TCRdb calls, TRBD2, cannot be checked with no DNA. The CDR3 is made up of 15 amino acids. The germline V gene has CDR1 SEHNR and CDR2 FQNEAQ (reference sequence).